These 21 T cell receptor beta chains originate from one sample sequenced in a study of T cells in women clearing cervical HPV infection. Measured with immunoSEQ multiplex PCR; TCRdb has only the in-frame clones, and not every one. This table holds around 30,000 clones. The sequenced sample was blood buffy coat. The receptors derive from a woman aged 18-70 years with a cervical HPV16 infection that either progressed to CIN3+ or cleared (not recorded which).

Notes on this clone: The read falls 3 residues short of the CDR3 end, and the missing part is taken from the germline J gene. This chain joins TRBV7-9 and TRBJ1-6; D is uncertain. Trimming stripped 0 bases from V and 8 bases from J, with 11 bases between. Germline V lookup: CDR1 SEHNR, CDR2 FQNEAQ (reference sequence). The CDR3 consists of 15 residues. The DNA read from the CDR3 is TGTGCCAGCAGCTTAGCGGTTGGCAGCGATTCACCC. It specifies CASSLAVGSDSP. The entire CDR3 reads CASSLAVGSDSPLHF.

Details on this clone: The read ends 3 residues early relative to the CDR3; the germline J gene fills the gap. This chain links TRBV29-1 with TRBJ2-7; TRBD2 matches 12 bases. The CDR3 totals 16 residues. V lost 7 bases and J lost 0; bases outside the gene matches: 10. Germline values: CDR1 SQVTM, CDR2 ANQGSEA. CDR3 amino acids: CSARSRTSGVSYEQYF. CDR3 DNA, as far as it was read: TGCAGCGCCCGATCCAGGACTAGCGGGGTCTCCTACGAG.

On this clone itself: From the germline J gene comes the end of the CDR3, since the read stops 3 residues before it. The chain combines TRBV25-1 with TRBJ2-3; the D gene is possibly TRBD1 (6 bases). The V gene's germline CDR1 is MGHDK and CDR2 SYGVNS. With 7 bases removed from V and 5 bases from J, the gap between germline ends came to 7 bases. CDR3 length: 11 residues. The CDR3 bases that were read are TGTGCCAGCACAGGGGTAGATACG. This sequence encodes CASTGVDT. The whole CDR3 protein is CASTGVDTQYF.

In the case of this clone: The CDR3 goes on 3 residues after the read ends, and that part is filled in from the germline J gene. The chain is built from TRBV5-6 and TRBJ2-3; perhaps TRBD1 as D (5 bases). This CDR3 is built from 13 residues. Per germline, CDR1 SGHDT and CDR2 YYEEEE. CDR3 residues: CASSMTEVETQYF. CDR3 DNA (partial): TGTGCCAGCAGCATGACAGAGGTGGAGACG.

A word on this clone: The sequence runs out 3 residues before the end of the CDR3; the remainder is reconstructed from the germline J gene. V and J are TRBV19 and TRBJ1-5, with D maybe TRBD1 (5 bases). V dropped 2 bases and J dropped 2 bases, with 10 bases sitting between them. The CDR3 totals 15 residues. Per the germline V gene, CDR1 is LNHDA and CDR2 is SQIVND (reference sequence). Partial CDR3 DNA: TGTGCCAGTAGTATAAGCAGGGCGGGCAATCAGCCC. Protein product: CASSISRAGNQP. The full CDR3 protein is CASSISRAGNQPQHF.

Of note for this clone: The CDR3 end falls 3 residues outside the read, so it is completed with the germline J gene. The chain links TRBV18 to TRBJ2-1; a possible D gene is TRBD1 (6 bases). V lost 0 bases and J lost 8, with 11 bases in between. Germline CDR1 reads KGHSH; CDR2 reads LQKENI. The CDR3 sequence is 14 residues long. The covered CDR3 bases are TGTGCCAGCTCACCACCGGGACAATTGTATGAG. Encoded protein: CASSPPGQLYE. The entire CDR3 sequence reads CASSPPGQLYEQFF.

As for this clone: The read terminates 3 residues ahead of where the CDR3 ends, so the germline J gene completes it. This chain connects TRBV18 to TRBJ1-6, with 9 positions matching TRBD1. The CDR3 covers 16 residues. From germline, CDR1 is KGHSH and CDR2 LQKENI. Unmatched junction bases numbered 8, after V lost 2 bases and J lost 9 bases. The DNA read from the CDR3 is TGTGCCAGCTCACCATCGGTCCCGGGACAGGGTTCACCC. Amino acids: CASSPSVPGQGSP. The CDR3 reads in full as CASSPSVPGQGSPLHF.

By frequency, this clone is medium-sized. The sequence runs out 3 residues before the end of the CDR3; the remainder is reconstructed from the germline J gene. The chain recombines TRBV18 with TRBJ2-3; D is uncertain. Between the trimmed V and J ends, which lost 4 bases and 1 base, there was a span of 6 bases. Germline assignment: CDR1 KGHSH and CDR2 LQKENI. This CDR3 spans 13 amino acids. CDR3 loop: CASSRLGTDTQYF. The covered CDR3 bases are TGTGCCAGCTCACGTCTCGGCACAGATACG.

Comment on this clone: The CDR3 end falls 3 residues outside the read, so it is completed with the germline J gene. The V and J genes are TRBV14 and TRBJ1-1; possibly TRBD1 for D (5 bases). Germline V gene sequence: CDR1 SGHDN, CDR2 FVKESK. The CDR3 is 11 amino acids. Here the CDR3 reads CASSQRQQAFF. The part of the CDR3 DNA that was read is TGTGCCAGCAGCCAAAGACAGCAA.

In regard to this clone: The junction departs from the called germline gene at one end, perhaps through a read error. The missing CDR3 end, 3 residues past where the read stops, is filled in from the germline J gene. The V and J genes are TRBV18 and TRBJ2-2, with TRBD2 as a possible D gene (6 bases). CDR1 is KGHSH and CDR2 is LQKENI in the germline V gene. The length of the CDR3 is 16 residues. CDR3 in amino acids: CASSPAPGRATGGLFF. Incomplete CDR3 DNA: TGTGCCAGCTCACCGGCCCCGGGACGGGCCACCGGGGGG.

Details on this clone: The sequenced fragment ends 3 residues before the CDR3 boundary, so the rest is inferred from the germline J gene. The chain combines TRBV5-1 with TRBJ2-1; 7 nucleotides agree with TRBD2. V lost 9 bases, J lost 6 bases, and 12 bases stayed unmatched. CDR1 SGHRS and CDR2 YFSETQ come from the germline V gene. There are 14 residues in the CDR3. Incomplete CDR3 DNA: TGCGCCACTAAGCGAGTCTCGGGGGGCAATGAG. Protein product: CATKRVSGGNE. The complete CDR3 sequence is CATKRVSGGNEQFF.

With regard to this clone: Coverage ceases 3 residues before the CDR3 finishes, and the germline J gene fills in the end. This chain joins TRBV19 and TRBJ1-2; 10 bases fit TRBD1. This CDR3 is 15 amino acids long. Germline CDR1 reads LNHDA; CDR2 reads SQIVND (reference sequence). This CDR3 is CASSIVGTGALGYTF. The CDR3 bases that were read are TGTGCCAGTAGTATAGTAGGGACAGGGGCTCTCGGC.

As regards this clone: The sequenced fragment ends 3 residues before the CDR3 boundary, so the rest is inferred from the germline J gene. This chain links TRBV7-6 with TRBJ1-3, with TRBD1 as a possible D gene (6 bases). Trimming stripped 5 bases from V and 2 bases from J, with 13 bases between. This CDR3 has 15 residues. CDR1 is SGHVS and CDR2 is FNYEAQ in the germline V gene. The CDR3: CASSVDRTPGNTIYF. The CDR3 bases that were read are TGTGCCAGCAGCGTCGACAGGACCCCTGGAAACACC.

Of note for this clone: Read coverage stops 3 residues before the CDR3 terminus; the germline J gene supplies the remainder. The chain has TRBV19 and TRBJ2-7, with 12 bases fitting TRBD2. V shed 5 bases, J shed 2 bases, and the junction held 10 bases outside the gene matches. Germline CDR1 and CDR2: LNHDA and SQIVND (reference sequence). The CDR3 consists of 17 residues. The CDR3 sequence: CASSDPTRLAGAYEQYF. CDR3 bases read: TGTGCCAGTAGTGATCCCACCCGACTAGCGGGAGCCTACGAG.

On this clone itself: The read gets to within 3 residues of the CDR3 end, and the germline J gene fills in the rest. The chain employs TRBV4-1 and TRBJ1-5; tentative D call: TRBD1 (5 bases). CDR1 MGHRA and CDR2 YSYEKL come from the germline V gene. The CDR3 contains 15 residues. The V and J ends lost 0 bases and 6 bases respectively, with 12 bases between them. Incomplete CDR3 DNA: TGCGCCAGCAGCCAAGAAGGGTCGGGGGGTCAGCCC. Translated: CASSQEGSGGQP. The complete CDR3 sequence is CASSQEGSGGQPQHF.

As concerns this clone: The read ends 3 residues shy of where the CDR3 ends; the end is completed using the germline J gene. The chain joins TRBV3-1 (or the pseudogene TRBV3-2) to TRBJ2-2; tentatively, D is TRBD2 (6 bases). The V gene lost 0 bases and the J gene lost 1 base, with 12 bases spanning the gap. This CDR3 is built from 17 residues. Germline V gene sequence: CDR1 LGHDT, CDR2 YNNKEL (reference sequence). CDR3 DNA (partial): TGTGCCAGCAGCCAAGATAAACTAGCCCTGAACACCGGGGAG. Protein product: CASSQDKLALNTGE. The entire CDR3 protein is CASSQDKLALNTGELFF.

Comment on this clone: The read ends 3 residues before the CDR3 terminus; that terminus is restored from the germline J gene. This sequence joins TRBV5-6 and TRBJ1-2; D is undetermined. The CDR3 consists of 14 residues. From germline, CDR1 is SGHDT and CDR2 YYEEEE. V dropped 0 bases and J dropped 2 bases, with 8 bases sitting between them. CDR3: CASSLVRGNYGYTF. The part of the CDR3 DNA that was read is TGTGCCAGCAGCTTGGTTCGGGGAAACTATGGC.

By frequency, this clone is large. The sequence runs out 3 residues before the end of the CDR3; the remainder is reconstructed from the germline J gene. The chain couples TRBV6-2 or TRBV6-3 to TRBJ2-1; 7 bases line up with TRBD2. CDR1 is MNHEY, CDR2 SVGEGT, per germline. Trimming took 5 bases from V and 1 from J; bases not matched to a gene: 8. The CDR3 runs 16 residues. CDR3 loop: CASSETLAVSYNEQFF. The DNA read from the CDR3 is TGTGCCAGCAGTGAGACGCTAGCGGTTTCCTACAATGAG.

The CDR3 spells CASSLGQHTEAFF. CDR3 bases read: TGTGCCAGCAGTTTGGGACAACACACTGAA. The chain joins TRBV12-3 or TRBV12-4 to TRBJ1-1, with D perhaps TRBD1 (6 bases). With the read ending 3 residues before the CDR3 end, the germline J gene is used to fill in that end. CDR3 size: 13 residues. V lost 3 bases and J 3 bases, leaving 8 bases between the germline ends.

CDR3 DNA (partial): TGCGCCAGCAGCTTGGGTATAACAGGGGGCTGGGAGTACGAG. Translation gives CASSLGITGGWEYE. The whole CDR3 sequence is CASSLGITGGWEYEQYF. The chain links TRBV5-1 to TRBJ2-7; 9 bases match TRBD1. The CDR3 end is not reached by the read, which stops 3 residues before it; the germline J gene fills it in. J gave up 4 bases and V 0 bases, and 11 bases lay outside the gene matches. This CDR3 has 17 amino acids. CDR1 is SGHRS, CDR2 YFSETQ, per germline.

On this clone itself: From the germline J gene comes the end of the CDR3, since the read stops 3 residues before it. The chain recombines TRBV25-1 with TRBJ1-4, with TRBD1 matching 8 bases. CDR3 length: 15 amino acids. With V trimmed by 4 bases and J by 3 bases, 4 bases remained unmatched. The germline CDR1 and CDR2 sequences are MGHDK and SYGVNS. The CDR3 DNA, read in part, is TGTGCCAGCAGTGTGGGACAGGAATCTAATGAAAAA. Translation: CASSVGQESNEK. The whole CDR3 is CASSVGQESNEKLFF.